The sequence of this T cell receptor (beta chain) was determined in a study of blood T cell repertoires in COVID-19. Study details: Both acute and convalescent COVID-19 samples were obtained from the United States, Italy and Spain.

CDR1 is KGHDR and CDR2 is SFDVKD in the germline V gene. The V gene end was trimmed by 4 bases and the J gene end by 8 bases; junction bases not matched to a gene: 15. This CDR3 spans 17 amino acids. Allocation to cohorts depended on clinical history reported by the participants. Someone with COVID-19 had been met by exposed participants within 2 weeks before study entry. Using immunoSEQ multiplex PCR, the repertoire was profiled, and TCRdb retains in-frame clones only, with some absent. The data show fewer than 400,000 clones, around 85% seen once. The source of this sequence is a woman aged 25 to 39 who had been exposed to COVID-19. Source material: PBMCs or T cells enriched from blood (not recorded which). This chain uses TRBV24-1 with TRBJ1-4; TRBD1 agrees at 7 bases. The CDR3 DNA reads as TGTGCCACCAGTGAATCCCGGACAGGTTGGTATAAGGAAAAACTGTTTTTT. Translated, it gives CATSESRTGWYKEKLFF.